This T cell receptor (beta chain) was observed in a study of T-cell reconstitution after alpha-beta-depleted transplantation in children. This clonotype has just a few counts. CDR1 is SGHRS, CDR2 YFSETQ, per germline. The CDR3 is 18 amino acids. V lost 4 bases and J lost 2, with 24 bases in between. Molecular barcoding with unique molecular identifiers was used for the TCRbeta library. Each CDR3 protein is one row after TCRdb ran MiXCR on the PCR reads. The profile shows 200,000 to 300,000 distinct CDR3 sequences, around 12% of them singletons. This TCR came from a human donor who donated a stem cell graft to a child with acute lymphoblastic leukemia. The input for sequencing was PBMCs from the stem cell graft donor, taken from the stem cell graft. V and J are TRBV5-1 and TRBJ1-2; D unresolved. CDR3 DNA: TGCGCCAGCAGCCCCACAATTCTATCCTCGCACCCGAACTATGGCTACACCTTC. Encoded protein: CASSPTILSSHPNYGYTF. Drawing the rest from reference TRBV5-1 and TRBJ1-2, the complete variable domain is KAGVTQTPRYLIKTRGQQVTLSCSPISGHRSVSWYQQTPGQGLQFLFEYFSETQRNKGNFPGRFSGRQFSNSRSEMNVSTLELGDSALYLCASSPTILSSHPNYGYTFGSGTRLTVV.